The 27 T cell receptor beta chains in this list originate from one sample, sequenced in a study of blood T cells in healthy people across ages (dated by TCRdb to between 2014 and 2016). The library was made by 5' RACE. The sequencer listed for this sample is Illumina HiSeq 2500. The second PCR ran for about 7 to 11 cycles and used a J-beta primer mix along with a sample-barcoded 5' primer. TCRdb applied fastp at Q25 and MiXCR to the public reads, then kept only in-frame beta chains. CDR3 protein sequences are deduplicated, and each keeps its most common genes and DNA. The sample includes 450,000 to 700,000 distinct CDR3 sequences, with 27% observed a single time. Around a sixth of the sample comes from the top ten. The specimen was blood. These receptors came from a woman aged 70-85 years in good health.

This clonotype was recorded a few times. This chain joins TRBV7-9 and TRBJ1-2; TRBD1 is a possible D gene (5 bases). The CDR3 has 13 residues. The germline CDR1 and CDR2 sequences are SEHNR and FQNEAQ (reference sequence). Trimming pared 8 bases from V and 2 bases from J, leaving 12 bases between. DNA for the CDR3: TGTGCCAGCGAGGGGCAGATGAACTATGGCTACACCTTC. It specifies CASEGQMNYGYTF.

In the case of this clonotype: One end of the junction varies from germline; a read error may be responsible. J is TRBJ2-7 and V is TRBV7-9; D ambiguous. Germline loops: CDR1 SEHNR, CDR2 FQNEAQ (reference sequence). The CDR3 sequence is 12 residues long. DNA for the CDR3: TGTGCCATCAGCTTATCTGGGGTCGAGCAGTACTTC. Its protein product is CAISLSGVEQYF. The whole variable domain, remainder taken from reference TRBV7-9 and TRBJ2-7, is DTGVSQNPRHKITKRGQNVTFRCDPISEHNRLYWYRQTLGQGPEFLTYFQNEAQLEKSRLLSDRFSAERPKGSFSTLEIQRTEQGDSAMYLCAISLSGVEQYFGPGTRLTVT.

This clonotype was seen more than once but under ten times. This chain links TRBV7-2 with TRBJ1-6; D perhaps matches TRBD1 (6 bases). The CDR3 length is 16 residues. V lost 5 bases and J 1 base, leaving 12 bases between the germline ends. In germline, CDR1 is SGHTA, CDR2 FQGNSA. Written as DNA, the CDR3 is TGTGCCAGCAGCAGGGGGGGGAGTTCCTATAATTCACCCCTCCACTTT. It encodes CASSRGGSSYNSPLHF.

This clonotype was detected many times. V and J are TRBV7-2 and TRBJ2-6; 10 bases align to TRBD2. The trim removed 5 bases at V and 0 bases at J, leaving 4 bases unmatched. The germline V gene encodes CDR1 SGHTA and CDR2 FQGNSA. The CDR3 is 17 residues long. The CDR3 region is CASSMLAGASGANVLTF. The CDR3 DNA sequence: TGTGCCAGCAGCATGCTAGCGGGGGCCTCTGGGGCCAACGTCCTGACTTTC.

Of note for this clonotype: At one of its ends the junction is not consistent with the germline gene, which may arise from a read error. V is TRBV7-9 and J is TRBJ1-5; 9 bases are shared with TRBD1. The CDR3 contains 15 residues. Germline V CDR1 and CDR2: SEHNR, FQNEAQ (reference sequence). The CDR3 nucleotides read TGTGCCAGCAGCTGGACAGGGGCAGGCGATCAGCCCCGGCATTTT. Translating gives CASSWTGAGDQPRHF. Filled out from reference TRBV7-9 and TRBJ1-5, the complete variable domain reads DTGVSQNPRHKITKRGQNVTFRCDPISEHNRLYWYRQTLGQGPEFLTYFQNEAQLEKSRLLSDRFSAERPKGSFSTLEIQRTEQGDSAMYLCASSWTGAGDQPRHFGDGTRLSIL.

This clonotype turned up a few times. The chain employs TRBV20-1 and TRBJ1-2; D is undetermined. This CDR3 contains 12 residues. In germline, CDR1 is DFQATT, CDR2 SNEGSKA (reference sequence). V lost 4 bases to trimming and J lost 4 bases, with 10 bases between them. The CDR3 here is CSAIVSSYGYTF. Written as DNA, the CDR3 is TGCAGTGCTATCGTTAGTTCCTATGGCTACACCTTC.

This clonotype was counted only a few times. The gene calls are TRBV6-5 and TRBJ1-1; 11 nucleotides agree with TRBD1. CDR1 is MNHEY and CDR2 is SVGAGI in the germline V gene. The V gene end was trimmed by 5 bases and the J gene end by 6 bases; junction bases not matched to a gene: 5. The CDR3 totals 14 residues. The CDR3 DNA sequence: TGTGCCAGCAGTAACCGGGACAGGGGGTCTGAAGCTTTCTTT. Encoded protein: CASSNRDRGSEAFF.

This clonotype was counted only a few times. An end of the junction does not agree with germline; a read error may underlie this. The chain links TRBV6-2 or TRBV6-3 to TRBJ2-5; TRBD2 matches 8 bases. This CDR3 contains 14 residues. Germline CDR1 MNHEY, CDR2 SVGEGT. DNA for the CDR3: TGTGCCACCAGTAGCGGGGACATTCCAGGGACCCAGTACTTC. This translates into CATSSGDIPGTQYF.

The CDR3 sequence: CASSGTSGGAYNEQFF. In DNA, the CDR3 is TGTGCCAGCAGTGGAACTAGCGGGGGTGCCTACAATGAGCAGTTCTTC. V usage is TRBV12-3 or TRBV12-4 and J usage is TRBJ2-1; the match to TRBD2 covers 11 bases. V dropped 5 bases and J dropped 2; count of bases not matched to a gene: 5. The CDR3 spans 16 residues.

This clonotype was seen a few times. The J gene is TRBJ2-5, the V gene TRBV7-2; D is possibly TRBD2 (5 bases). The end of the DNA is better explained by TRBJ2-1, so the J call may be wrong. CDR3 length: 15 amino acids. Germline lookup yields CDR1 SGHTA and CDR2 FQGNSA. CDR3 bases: TGTGCCAGCAGCCCGGGGTTAGGACCCTACAATGAGCAGTTCTTC. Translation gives CASSPGLGPYNEQFF.

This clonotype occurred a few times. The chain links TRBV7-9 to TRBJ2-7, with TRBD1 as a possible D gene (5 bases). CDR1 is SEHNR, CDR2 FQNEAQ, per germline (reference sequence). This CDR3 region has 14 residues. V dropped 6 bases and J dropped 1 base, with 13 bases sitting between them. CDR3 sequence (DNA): TGTGCCAGCAGTTACTTGACAGCTTCCTACGAGCAGTACTTC. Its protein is CASSYLTASYEQYF.

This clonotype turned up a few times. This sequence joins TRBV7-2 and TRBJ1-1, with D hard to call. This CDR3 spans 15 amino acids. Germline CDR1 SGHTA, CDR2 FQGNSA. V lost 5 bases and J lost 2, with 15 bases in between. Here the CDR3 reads CASSPRWTANTEAFF. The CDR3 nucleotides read TGTGCCAGCAGCCCCCGGTGGACGGCCAACACTGAAGCTTTCTTT.

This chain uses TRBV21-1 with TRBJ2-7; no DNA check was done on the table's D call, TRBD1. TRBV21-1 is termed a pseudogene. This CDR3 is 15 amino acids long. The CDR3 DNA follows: TGTGCCAGCAGCAAAGCGAACAGGATGGGGGAGGAGCAGTACTTC. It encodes CASSKANRMGEEQYF.

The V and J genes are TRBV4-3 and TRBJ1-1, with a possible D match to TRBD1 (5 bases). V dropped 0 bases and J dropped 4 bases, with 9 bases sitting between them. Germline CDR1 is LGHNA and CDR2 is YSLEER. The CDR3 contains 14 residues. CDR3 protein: CASSQEWGSTEAFF. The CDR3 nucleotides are TGCGCCAGCAGCCAAGAGTGGGGGAGCACTGAAGCTTTCTTT.

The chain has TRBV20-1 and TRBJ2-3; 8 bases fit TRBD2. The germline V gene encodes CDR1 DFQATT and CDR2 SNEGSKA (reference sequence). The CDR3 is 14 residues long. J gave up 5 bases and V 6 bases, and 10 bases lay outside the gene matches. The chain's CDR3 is CSAKTGTSIDTQYF. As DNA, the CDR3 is TGCAGTGCCAAGACCGGGACTAGTATAGATACGCAGTATTTT.

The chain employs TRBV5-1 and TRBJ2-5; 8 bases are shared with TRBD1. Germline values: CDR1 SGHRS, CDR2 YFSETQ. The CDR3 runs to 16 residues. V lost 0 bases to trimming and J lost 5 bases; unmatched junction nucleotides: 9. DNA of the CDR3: TGCGCCAGCAGCTTGGGTCCGTCAGGGGGCATTGAGACCCAGTACTTC. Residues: CASSLGPSGGIETQYF.

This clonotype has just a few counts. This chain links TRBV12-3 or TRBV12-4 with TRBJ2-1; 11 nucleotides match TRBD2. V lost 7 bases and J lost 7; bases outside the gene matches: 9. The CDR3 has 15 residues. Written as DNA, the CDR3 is TGTGCCAGCACTTCCGGGACTAGCGGAATGAATGAGCAGTTCTTC. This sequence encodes CASTSGTSGMNEQFF.

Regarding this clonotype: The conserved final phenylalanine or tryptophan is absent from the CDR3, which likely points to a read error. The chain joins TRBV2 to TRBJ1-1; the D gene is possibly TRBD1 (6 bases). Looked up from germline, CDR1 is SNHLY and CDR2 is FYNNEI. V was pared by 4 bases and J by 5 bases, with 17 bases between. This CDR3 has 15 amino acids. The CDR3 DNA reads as TGTGCCAGCAGTGTACCTCAGGGACAAGGGACTGAAGCTTTCTCT. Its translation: CASSVPQGQGTEAFS.

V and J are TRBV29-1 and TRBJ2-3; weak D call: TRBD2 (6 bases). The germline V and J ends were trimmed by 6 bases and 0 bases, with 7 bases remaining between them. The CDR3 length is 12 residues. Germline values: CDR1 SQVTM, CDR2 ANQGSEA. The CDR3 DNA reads TGCAGCGTACGGGAGAGCACAGATACGCAGTATTTT. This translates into CSVRESTDTQYF.

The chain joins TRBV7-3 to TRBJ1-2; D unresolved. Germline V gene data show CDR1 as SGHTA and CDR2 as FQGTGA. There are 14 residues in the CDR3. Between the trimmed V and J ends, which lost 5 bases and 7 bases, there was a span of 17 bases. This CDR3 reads CASSPSSGPSGYTF. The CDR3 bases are TGTGCCAGCAGCCCGTCATCCGGGCCCAGTGGCTACACCTTC.

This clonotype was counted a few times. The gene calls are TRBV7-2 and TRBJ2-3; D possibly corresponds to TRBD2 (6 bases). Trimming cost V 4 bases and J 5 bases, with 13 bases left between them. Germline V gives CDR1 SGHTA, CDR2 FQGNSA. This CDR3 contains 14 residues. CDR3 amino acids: CASSSEMGGDTQYF. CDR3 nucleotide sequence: TGTGCCAGCAGCTCAGAGATGGGAGGAGATACGCAGTATTTT. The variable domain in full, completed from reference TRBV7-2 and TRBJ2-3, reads GAGVSQSPSNKVTEKGKDVELRCDPISGHTALYWYRQSLGQGLEFLIYFQGNSAPDKSGLPSDRFSAERTGGSVSTLTIQRTQQEDSAVYLCASSSEMGGDTQYFGPGTRLTVL.

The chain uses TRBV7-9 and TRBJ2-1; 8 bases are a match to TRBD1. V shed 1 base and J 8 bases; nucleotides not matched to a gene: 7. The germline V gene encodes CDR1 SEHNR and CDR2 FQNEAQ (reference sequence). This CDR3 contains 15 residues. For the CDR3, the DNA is TGTGCCAGCAGCTTAGTAGACAGGGGTACGGATGAGCAGTTCTTC. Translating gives CASSLVDRGTDEQFF. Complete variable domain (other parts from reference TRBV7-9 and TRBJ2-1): DTGVSQNPRHKITKRGQNVTFRCDPISEHNRLYWYRQTLGQGPEFLTYFQNEAQLEKSRLLSDRFSAERPKGSFSTLEIQRTEQGDSAMYLCASSLVDRGTDEQFFGPGTRLTVL.

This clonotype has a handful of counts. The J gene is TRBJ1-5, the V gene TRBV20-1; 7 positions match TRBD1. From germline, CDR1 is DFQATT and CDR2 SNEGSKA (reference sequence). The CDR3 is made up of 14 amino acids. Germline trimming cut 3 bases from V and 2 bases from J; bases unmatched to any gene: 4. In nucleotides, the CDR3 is TGCAGTGCTAGGACAGGGTCCGGCAATCAGCCCCAGCATTTT. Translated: CSARTGSGNQPQHF.

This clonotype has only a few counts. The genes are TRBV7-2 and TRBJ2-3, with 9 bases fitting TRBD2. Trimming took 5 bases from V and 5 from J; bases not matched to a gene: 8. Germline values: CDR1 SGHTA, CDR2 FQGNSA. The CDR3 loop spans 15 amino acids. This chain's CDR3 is CASSTTGTSLDTQYF. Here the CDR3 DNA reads TGTGCCAGCAGCACCACCGGGACTAGCTTAGATACGCAGTATTTT.

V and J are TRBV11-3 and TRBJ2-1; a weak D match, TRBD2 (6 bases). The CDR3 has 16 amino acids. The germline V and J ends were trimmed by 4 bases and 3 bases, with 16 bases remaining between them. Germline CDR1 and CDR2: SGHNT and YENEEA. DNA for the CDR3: TGTGCCAGCAGCTCAGGAGGGGACCCCAACTACAATGAGCAGTTCTTC. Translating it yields CASSSGGDPNYNEQFF.

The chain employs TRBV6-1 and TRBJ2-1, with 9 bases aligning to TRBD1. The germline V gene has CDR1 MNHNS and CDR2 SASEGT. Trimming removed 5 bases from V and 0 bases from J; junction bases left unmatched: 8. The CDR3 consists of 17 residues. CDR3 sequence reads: CASSRSTGGSSYNEQFF. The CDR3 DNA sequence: TGTGCCAGCAGTCGCTCCACAGGGGGCAGCTCCTACAATGAGCAGTTCTTC.

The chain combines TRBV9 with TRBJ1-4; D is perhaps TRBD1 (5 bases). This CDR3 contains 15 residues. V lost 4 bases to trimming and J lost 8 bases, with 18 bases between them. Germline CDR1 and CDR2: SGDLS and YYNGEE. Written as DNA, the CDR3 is TGTGCCAGCAGCCCGTCGGGGGGGTCACGGGAAAAACTGTTTTTT. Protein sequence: CASSPSGGSREKLFF.